The clone carrying this TCR beta chain has only one observation. The antigen remains undetermined. V was clipped by 0 bases and J by 6 bases, with 16 bases between them. CDR1 is SGHRS and CDR2 is YFSETQ in the germline V gene. CDR3 length: 16 amino acids. Here immunoSEQ multiplex PCR was the method, and the copy in TCRdb shows in-frame clones only, minus some. Altogether 100,000 to 150,000 clones are present, around nine tenths being singletons, with the ten largest covering around 6.1%. This sample is part of a study of T cell responses to AZD1222 COVID-19 vaccine. Broader study findings: The reported proportion of spike-specific TCRs targeting unmutated variant regions was nearly half. Seropositivity was recorded at baseline in only 6 or 7 AZD1222 recipients. Researchers report vaccine-associated CD4 TCRs spanning spike, with dominance at 160-218 and 743-854.

This chain joins TRBV5-1 and TRBJ2-1; a possible D gene is TRBD1 (5 bases). The sample here was peripheral blood, taken on day 0 of AZD1222 vaccination. The sequence came from an adult in good health. In DNA form, the CDR3 reads TGCGCCAGCAGCTTGGTTTGGGGCGCAGGTCGCAATGAGCAGTTCTTC. This gives the protein CASSLVWGAGRNEQFF.